These 11 T cell receptor beta chains came from one sample sequenced in a study of neurological immune-mediated disorders. A single record per CDR3 protein comes from TCRdb applying MiXCR to the 5' RACE reads. The table has some 77,000 distinct CDR3 sequences, under 10% seen once. Sequenced: PBMCs. These receptors all stem from a man in his fifties or sixties in good health.

Many counts were recorded for this clonotype. The V call is TRBV20-1, the J call TRBJ1-3; D perhaps matches TRBD1 (6 bases). The CDR3 runs 15 residues. Germline CDR1 reads DFQATT; CDR2 reads SNEGSKA (reference sequence). Trimming pared 0 bases from V and 7 bases from J, leaving 16 bases between. CDR3 coding DNA: TGCAGTGCTAGAGATTCCGCAGGGGTGTCGAACACCATATATTTT. Its translation: CSARDSAGVSNTIYF.

This clonotype was seen many times. This chain joins TRBV28 and TRBJ2-7, with 12 bases matching TRBD1. The CDR3 length is 13 residues. V lost 6 bases, J lost 7 bases, and 4 bases stayed unmatched. The germline gives CDR1 MDHEN, CDR2 SYDVKM. For the CDR3, the DNA is TGTGCCAGCAGGGGACAGGGGGCCAGGGAGCAGTACTTC. Translation gives CASRGQGAREQYF.

This clonotype was observed many times. The V gene is TRBV5-1, the J gene TRBJ1-6, with 7 bases identical to TRBD1. This CDR3 has 15 residues. CDR1 SGHRS and CDR2 YFSETQ come from the germline V gene. V was pared by 4 bases and J by 5 bases, with 6 bases of the junction left unmatched. CDR3 sequence: CASSPAGTDNSPLHF. CDR3 nucleotides: TGCGCCAGCAGCCCCGCCGGGACAGATAATTCACCCCTCCACTTT.

This clonotype was detected many times. DNA of the CDR3: TGCGCCAGCACCCGTGGGGTTATTCCGTTCTTC. Its protein is CASTRGVIPFF. The genes are TRBV5-1 and TRBJ2-1; no firm D call. This CDR3 spans 11 amino acids. The V gene's germline CDR1 is SGHRS and CDR2 YFSETQ. V was shortened by 6 bases and J by 15 bases, with 16 bases between the two germline ends.

CDR3 residues: CASSSTNGYHTEAFF. CDR3 sequence (DNA): TGCGCCAGCAGCTCCACTAACGGTTACCACACTGAAGCTTTCTTT. The V call is TRBV5-1, the J call TRBJ1-1, with D uncertain. Germline lookup yields CDR1 SGHRS and CDR2 YFSETQ. This CDR3 is built from 15 residues. With 3 bases removed from V and 3 bases from J, the gap between germline ends came to 15 bases.

This clonotype was seen at least ten times. The chain carries TRBV6-2 or TRBV6-3 and TRBJ1-5; tentatively, D is TRBD1 (5 bases). V was clipped by 6 bases and J by 7 bases, with 22 bases between them. The CDR3 consists of 16 residues. Germline V gene sequence: CDR1 MNHEY, CDR2 SVGEGT. CDR3 bases: TGTGCCAGCAGCCCCCAACGGGGGGAACGAGTGCAGCCCCAGCATTTT. Protein product: CASSPQRGERVQPQHF.

This clonotype came up many times. The chain recombines TRBV20-1 with TRBJ2-1, with D unresolved. V shed 2 bases and J shed 3 bases, with 11 bases lying between them. The germline CDR1 and CDR2 sequences are DFQATT and SNEGSKA (reference sequence). This CDR3 has 14 amino acids. CDR3 loop: CSARPISDYNEQFF. The CDR3 DNA reads as TGCAGTGCTAGACCTATATCGGACTACAATGAGCAGTTCTTC.

This clonotype was observed at least ten times. The chain uses TRBV7-2 and TRBJ2-1; possible D gene TRBD1, 6 bases. The CDR3 sequence is 15 residues long. Germline V lookup: CDR1 SGHTA, CDR2 FQGNSA. Trimming stripped 1 base from V and 2 bases from J, with 9 bases between. The CDR3 DNA reads TGTGCCAGCAGCTTAGGTGGACAGACCTACAATGAGCAGTTCTTC. Its translation: CASSLGGQTYNEQFF.

This clonotype has at least ten counts. The chain uses TRBV6-2 or TRBV6-3 and TRBJ2-1; 8 nucleotides align to TRBD2. The CDR3 runs to 16 residues. Germline lookup yields CDR1 MNHEY and CDR2 SVGEGT. After removal of 5 bases from V and 5 bases from J, the junction contained 11 bases not matched to a gene. CDR3 in DNA: TGTGCCAGCAGTCTAGCCGGGACTAGTCGGGACAATGAGCAGTTCTTC. It is translated as CASSLAGTSRDNEQFF.

The chain joins TRBV7-3 to TRBJ2-5; 8 nucleotides agree with TRBD1. CDR1 is SGHTA, CDR2 FQGTGA, per germline. Losses at the gene ends were 1 base for V and 5 bases for J; bases not matched to a gene: 9. The CDR3 spans 16 residues. The CDR3 here is CASSLSGAGGEETQYF. CDR3 bases: TGTGCCAGCAGCTTAAGCGGAGCAGGGGGCGAGGAGACCCAGTACTTC.

This clonotype was picked up a small number of times. The gene calls are TRBV7-2 and TRBJ2-4; TRBD1 matches 7 bases. This CDR3 contains 12 residues. In germline, CDR1 is SGHTA, CDR2 FQGNSA. Germline trimming cut 6 bases from V and 6 bases from J; bases unmatched to any gene: 2. In DNA form, the CDR3 reads TGTGCCAGCAGTACAGGGGTAAACATTCAGTACTTC. Translating it yields CASSTGVNIQYF.